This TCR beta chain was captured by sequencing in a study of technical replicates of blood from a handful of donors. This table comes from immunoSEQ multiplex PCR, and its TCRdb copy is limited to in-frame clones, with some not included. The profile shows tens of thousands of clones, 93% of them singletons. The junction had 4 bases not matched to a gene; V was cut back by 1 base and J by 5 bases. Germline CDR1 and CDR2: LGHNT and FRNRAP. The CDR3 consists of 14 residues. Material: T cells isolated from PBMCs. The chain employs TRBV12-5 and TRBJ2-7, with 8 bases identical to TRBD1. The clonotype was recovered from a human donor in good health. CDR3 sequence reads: CASGLGTGSHEQYF. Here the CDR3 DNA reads TGTGCTAGTGGTTTGGGGACAGGGTCCCACGAGCAGTACTTC.